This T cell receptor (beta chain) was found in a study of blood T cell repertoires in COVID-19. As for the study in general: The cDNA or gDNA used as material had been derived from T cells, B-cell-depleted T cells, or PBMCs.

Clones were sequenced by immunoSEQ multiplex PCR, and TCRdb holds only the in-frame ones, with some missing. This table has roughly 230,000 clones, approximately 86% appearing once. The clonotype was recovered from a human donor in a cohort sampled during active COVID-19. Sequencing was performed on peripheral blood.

CDR3 sequence (DNA): TGTGCCAGCAGCCAAGATGCGGGGGGCCGCGAGCAGTACTTC. It translates to CASSQDAGGREQYF. This chain joins TRBV3-1 (or the pseudogene TRBV3-2) and TRBJ2-5; 8 nucleotides line up with TRBD2. The tail of the sequence fits TRBJ2-7 better, so the J call may be wrong. The CDR3 contains 14 residues. Germline V CDR1 and CDR2: LGHDT, YNNKEL (reference sequence).